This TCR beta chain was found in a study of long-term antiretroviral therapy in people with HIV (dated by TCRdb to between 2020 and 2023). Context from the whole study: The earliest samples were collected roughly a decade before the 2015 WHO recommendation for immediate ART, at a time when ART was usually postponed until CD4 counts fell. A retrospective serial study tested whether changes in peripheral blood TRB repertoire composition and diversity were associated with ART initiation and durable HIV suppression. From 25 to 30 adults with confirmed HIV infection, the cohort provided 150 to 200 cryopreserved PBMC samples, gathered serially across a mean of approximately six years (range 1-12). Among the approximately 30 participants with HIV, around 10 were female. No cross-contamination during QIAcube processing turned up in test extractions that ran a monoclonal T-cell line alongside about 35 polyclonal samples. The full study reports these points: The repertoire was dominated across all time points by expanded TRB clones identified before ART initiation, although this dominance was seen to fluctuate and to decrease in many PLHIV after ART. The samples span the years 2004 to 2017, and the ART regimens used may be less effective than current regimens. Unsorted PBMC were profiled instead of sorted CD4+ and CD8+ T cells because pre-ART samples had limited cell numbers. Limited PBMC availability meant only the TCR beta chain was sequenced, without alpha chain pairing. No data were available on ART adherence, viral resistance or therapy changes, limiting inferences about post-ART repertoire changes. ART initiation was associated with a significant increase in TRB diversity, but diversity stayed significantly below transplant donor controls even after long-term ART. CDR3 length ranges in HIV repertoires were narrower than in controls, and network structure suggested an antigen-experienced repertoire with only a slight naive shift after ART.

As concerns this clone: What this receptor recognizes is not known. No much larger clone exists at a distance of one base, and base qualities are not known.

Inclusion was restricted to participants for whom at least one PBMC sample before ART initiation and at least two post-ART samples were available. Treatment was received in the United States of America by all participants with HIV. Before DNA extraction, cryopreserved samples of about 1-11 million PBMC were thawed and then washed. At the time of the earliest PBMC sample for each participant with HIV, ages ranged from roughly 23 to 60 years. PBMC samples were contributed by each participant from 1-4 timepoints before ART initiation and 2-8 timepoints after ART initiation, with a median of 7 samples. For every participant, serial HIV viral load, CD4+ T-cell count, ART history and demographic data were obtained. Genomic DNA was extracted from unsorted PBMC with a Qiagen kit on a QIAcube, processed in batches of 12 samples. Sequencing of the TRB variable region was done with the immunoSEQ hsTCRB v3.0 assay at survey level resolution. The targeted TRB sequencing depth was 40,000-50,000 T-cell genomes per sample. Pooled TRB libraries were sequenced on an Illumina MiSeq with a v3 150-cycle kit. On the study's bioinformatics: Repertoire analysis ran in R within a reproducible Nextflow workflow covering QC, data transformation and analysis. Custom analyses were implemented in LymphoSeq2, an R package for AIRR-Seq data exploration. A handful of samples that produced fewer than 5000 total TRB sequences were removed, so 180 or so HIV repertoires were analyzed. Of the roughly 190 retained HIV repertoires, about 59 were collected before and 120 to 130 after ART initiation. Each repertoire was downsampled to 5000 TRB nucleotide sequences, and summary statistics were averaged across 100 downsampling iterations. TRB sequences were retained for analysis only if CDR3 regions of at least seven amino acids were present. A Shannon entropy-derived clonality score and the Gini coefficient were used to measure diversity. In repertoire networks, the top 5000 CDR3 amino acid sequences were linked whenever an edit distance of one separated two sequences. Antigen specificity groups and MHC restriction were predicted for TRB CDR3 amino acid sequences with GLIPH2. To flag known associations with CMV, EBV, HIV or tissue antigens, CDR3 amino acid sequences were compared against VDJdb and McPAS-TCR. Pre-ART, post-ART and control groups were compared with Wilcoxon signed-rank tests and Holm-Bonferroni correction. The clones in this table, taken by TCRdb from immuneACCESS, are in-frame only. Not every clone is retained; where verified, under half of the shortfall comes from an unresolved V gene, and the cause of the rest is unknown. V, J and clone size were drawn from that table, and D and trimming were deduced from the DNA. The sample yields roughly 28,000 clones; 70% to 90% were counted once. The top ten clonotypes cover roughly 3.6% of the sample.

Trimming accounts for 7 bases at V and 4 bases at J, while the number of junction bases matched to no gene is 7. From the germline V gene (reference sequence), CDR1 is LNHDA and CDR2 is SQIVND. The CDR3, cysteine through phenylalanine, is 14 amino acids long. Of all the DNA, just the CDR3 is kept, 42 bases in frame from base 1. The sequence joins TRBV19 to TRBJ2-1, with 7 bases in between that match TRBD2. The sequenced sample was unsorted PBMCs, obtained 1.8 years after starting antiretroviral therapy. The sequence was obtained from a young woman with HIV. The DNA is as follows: TGTGCCAGTACCGGGGCTAGCGGATACAATGAGCAGTTCTTC. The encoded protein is CASTGASGYNEQFF.